Following are 14 T cell receptor beta chains from one sample sequenced in a study of T cells in Graves' hyperthyroidism and ophthalmopathy (dated by TCRdb to between 2017 and 2020). Libraries were made using multiplex PCR. Sequencing instrument: Illumina HiSeq 2000. The TCR beta CDR3 regions were amplified from RNA transcripts. A first-round RT-PCR of the TCR CDR3 used the HTBI primer set with the Qiagen OneStep RT-PCR kit. The public reads were reanalyzed by TCRdb: fastp trimming at Q25, MiXCR alignment, in-frame beta chains only. Identical CDR3 proteins give one entry, which carries the most common genes and DNA. The sample table shows hundreds of thousands of distinct CDR3 sequences, and about 13% are seen once. The ten largest clones capture 9.2% of the sample. The sample comprised blood. The receptors here all came from a woman younger than 30 with Graves' hyperthyroidism.

This clonotype was found many times. V gene TRBV11-2 combines with J gene TRBJ2-3; D not resolved. Germline-derived CDR1 and CDR2 are SGHAT and FQNNGV. The CDR3 is 13 amino acids. V lost 6 bases to trimming and J lost 4 bases, with 11 bases between them. In DNA form, the CDR3 reads TGTGCCAGCAGGTTCGGTGGCGCAGATACGCAGTATTTT. It is translated as CASRFGGADTQYF. The full variable domain, completed using reference TRBV11-2 and TRBJ2-3, is EAGVAQSPRYKIIEKRQSVAFWCNPISGHATLYWYQQILGQGPKLLIQFQNNGVVDDSQLPKDRFSAERLKGVDSTLKIQPAKLEDSAVYLCASRFGGADTQYFGPGTRLTVL.

This clonotype was counted many times. This chain links TRBV20-1 with TRBJ2-3; a weak D match, TRBD2 (6 bases). This CDR3 contains 15 residues. V was shortened by 5 bases and J by 1 base, with 16 bases between the two germline ends. Per germline, CDR1 DFQATT and CDR2 SNEGSKA (reference sequence). CDR3 residues: CSAPSGAGRTDTQYF. For the CDR3, the DNA is TGCAGTGCTCCCTCGGGAGCGGGCCGCACAGATACGCAGTATTTT.

The table lists this clonotype with many counts. This chain joins TRBV2 and TRBJ2-7; D is perhaps TRBD1 (6 bases). The germline gives CDR1 SNHLY, CDR2 FYNNEI. Trimming removed 4 bases from V and 6 bases from J, with 16 bases in between. CDR3 length equals 14 residues. The CDR3 DNA reads TGTGCCAGCAGTGGTTTGTCGCGAGGGGGCGAGCAGTACTTC. It yields the protein CASSGLSRGGEQYF.

This clonotype appeared a few times. The genes are TRBV19 and TRBJ2-1, with D perhaps given as TRBD1 or TRBD2 (7 bases each). Trimming took off 5 bases at V and 7 bases at J, with 18 bases between the two ends. Per the germline V gene, CDR1 is LNHDA and CDR2 is SQIVND (reference sequence). This CDR3 spans 15 amino acids. The CDR3 protein is CASSQGGLTKNEQFF. As DNA, the CDR3 is TGTGCCAGTAGTCAGGGGGGGCTGACGAAGAATGAGCAGTTCTTC.

In its sample, this clonotype was seen many times. The rearrangement joins TRBV7-3 to TRBJ1-1, with D perhaps TRBD1 (5 bases). Germline CDR1 SGHTA, CDR2 FQGTGA. Deletions cut 4 bases from V and 6 bases from J, with 15 bases between. CDR3 length: 14 amino acids. CDR3 residues: CASSSAGTPAEAFF. In DNA, the CDR3 is TGTGCCAGCAGCTCGGCCGGGACTCCCGCTGAAGCTTTCTTT.

This clonotype appeared many times. The chain links TRBV7-9 to TRBJ2-3; D unresolved. The germline CDR1 and CDR2 sequences are SEHNR and FQNEAQ (reference sequence). Trimming removed 4 bases from V and 3 bases from J, with 5 bases in between. CDR3 size: 12 residues. The CDR3 nucleotides are TGTGCCAGCAGCTATAGAACAGATACGCAGTATTTT. As protein: CASSYRTDTQYF. The variable domain in full, with the rest retrieved from reference TRBV7-9 and TRBJ2-3, is DTGVSQNPRHKITKRGQNVTFRCDPISEHNRLYWYRQTLGQGPEFLTYFQNEAQLEKSRLLSDRFSAERPKGSFSTLEIQRTEQGDSAMYLCASSYRTDTQYFGPGTRLTVL.

This clonotype was counted at least ten times. The V call is TRBV15, the J call TRBJ2-1; the D is unclear. Germline V lookup: CDR1 LNHNV, CDR2 YYDKDF (reference sequence). Trimming took off 4 bases at V and 3 bases at J, with 16 bases between the two ends. The CDR3 is 16 residues long. The CDR3 reads CATSTPRSTRYNEQFF. The DNA for the CDR3 is TGTGCCACCAGCACCCCCCGGAGTACCCGCTACAATGAGCAGTTCTTC.

This clonotype appeared many times. The genes are TRBV2 and TRBJ2-1; 9 nucleotides match TRBD1. Germline V CDR1 and CDR2: SNHLY, FYNNEI. V was pared by 8 bases and J by 3 bases, with 20 bases of the junction left unmatched. The CDR3 length is 19 residues. Written as DNA, the CDR3 is TGTGCCAGCCACAGGGGGCAGGCTAGCGGACTCCGAGTCTACAATGAGCAGTTCTTC. This translates into CASHRGQASGLRVYNEQFF.

This clonotype occurred many times. This chain uses TRBV3-1 with TRBJ1-1; D is ambiguous. The germline V gene has CDR1 LGHDT and CDR2 YNNKEL (reference sequence). With 0 bases removed from V and 1 base from J, the gap between germline ends came to 6 bases. This CDR3 has 14 amino acids. The CDR3 loop reads CASSQEGTNTEAFF. CDR3 DNA: TGTGCCAGCAGCCAAGAAGGCACGAACACTGAAGCTTTCTTT.

This clonotype was recorded at least ten times. The chain couples TRBV20-1 to TRBJ2-7, with 7 bases that match TRBD2. Germline CDR1 and CDR2: DFQATT and SNEGSKA (reference sequence). The junction had 14 bases not matched to a gene; V was cut back by 5 bases and J by 4 bases. This CDR3 is built from 15 residues. The CDR3: CSAYPLREGRYEQYF. For the CDR3, the DNA is TGCAGTGCTTACCCCTTGAGGGAGGGCCGGTACGAGCAGTACTTC.

The table lists this clonotype with many counts. The chain has TRBV2 and TRBJ1-1; 7 nucleotides agree with TRBD1. V was clipped by 10 bases and J by 2 bases; unmatched bases: 7. The CDR3 has 13 amino acids. Germline assignment: CDR1 SNHLY and CDR2 FYNNEI. CDR3 region: CATGTDLNTEAFF. The CDR3 bases are TGTGCCACGGGGACAGATCTCAACACTGAAGCTTTCTTT.

Concerning this clonotype: The germline gene is not matched at one end of the junction; a read error may be the cause. The rearrangement uses TRBV28 and TRBJ1-6; perhaps TRBD1 as D (6 bases). This CDR3 region has 12 residues. The germline CDR1 and CDR2 sequences are MDHEN and SYDVKM. In nucleotides, the CDR3 is TGTGCCAGCAGCACACGGGGGCTCGAGCAGTACTTT. Its protein is CASSTRGLEQYF.

This clonotype was detected many times. This sequence joins TRBV18 and TRBJ1-1; no definite D call. Germline CDR1 is KGHSH and CDR2 is LQKENI. With 0 bases removed from V and 0 bases from J, the gap between germline ends came to 8 bases. The CDR3 is 15 amino acids. CDR3 sequence reads: CASSPPGSMNTEAFF. CDR3 bases: TGTGCCAGCTCACCACCAGGCTCGATGAACACTGAAGCTTTCTTT.

Worth noting for this clonotype: A much larger clone lies a single base off, so this may be a read error. The rearrangement joins TRBV10-3 to TRBJ2-5; D is uncertain. Germline-derived CDR1 and CDR2 are ENHRY and SYGVKD. The CDR3 has 15 residues. DNA of the CDR3: TGTTCCATCAGTGAGTCGACTCGGGTACAAGAGACCCAGTACTTC. Residues: CSISESTRVQETQYF.